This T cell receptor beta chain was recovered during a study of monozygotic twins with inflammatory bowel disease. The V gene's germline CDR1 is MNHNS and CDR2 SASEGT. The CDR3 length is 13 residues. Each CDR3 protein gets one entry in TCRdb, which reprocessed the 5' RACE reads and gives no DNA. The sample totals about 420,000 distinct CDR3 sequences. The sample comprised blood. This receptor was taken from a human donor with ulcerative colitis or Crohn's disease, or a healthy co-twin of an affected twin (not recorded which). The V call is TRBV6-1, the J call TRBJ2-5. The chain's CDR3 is CASSASGVETQYF.